These 2 T cell receptor beta chains originate from one sample sequenced in a study of blood T cell repertoires in COVID-19. Assay: immunoSEQ multiplex PCR; the TCRdb copy retains only in-frame clones and omits some. The sample yields approximately 110,000 clones, approximately 85% seen once. Sequencing was carried out using peripheral blood. The receptors shown here come from a man aged 40-49 years with acute or convalescent COVID-19.

This clone was picked up one time. This chain uses TRBV7-2 with TRBJ1-6; D uncertain. This CDR3 spans 15 amino acids. Germline V gene lookup returns CDR1 SGHTA and CDR2 FQGNSA. Trimming took 3 bases from V and 8 from J, leaving 14 bases between them. For the CDR3, the DNA is TGTGCCAGCAGCTTGGTTGGGAGATCTGATTCACCCCTCCACTTT. This gives the protein CASSLVGRSDSPLHF.

The chain employs TRBV2 and TRBJ2-2; D call uncertain. CDR1 is SNHLY and CDR2 is FYNNEI in the germline V gene. Trimming took 2 bases from V and 7 from J, leaving 8 bases between them. The CDR3 runs to 13 residues. This chain's CDR3 is CASSELPSGELFF. The CDR3 region has the DNA TGTGCCAGCAGTGAACTCCCCAGCGGGGAGCTGTTTTTT.